This entry is about one T cell receptor beta chain. This CDR3 comprises 14 residues. Per germline, CDR1 SGHVS and CDR2 FQNEAQ. V shed 2 bases and J shed 7 bases, with 11 bases lying between them. Method: immunoSEQ multiplex PCR; TCRdb's copy keeps in-frame clones and lacks some. The sample lists under 110,000 clones, approximately 91% occurring once. This sample was included in a study of blood T cell repertoires in COVID-19. Study in general: Sites in the United States, Italy and Spain provided acute and convalescent COVID-19 samples.

This clonotype was obtained from a man aged 50 or older with acute or convalescent COVID-19. The chain combines TRBV7-8 with TRBJ1-4, with D tentatively TRBD1 (5 bases). The sample taken for sequencing was peripheral blood. The CDR3 loop reads CASSLKGLGEKLFF. The CDR3 DNA reads as TGTGCCAGCAGCTTAAAGGGGTTAGGTGAAAAACTGTTTTTT.